The 14 T cell receptor beta chains given below trace back to one sample, sequenced in a study of shared clonotypes between healthy human individuals. Profiling relied on immunoSEQ multiplex PCR, and the TCRdb table lists in-frame clones only, not all of them. The repertoire holds around 2.5 million clones, with over 85% as singletons. Sequenced input: naive CD4+ T cells from PBMCs. Noted subset: CD45RA+ positively selected. These receptor sequences come from a man aged 18-30 years in good health. Some clones in this sample may be carry-over from other donors' samples.

V and J are TRBV18 and TRBJ2-2, with TRBD1 as a possible D gene (5 bases). The V gene lost 5 bases and the J gene lost 2 bases, with 9 bases spanning the gap. The germline V gene has CDR1 KGHSH and CDR2 LQKENI. The CDR3 covers 14 residues. The CDR3 DNA follows: TGTGCCAGCTCAATGGACATAAACACCGGGGAGCTGTTTTTT. This sequence encodes CASSMDINTGELFF.

The chain is built from TRBV5-1 and TRBJ2-1, with D hard to call. Germline CDR1 reads SGHRS; CDR2 reads YFSETQ. V was trimmed by 0 bases and J by 5 bases, leaving 9 bases between them. The CDR3 has 14 amino acids. For the CDR3, the DNA is TGCGCCAGCAGCTTGGGCGGTAGGGACAATGAGCAGTTCTTC. Translated: CASSLGGRDNEQFF.

The genes are TRBV7-9 and TRBJ2-2; D is unresolved. CDR3 length: 15 residues. The ends were cut back, 1 base at V and 0 bases at J, with 6 bases in the middle. Germline CDR1 and CDR2: SEHNR and FQNEAQ (reference sequence). For the CDR3, the DNA is TGTGCCAGCAGCTTAGACAGCGCGAACACCGGGGAGCTGTTTTTT. It yields the protein CASSLDSANTGELFF.

The rearrangement joins TRBV7-3 to TRBJ2-2; the D is unclear. Trimming removed 2 bases at V and 2 bases at J, with 9 bases between. CDR3 size: 15 residues. The germline V gene has CDR1 SGHTA and CDR2 FQGTGA. The CDR3, as DNA: TGTGCCAGCAGCTTATGGGCGGATAACACCGGGGAGCTGTTTTTT. Protein sequence: CASSLWADNTGELFF.

This clone was seen only once. The chain carries TRBV9 and TRBJ2-7; TRBD1 agrees at 8 bases. Germline values: CDR1 SGDLS, CDR2 YYNGEE. V shed 1 base, J shed 3 bases, and the junction held 21 bases outside the gene matches. The CDR3 sequence is 20 residues long. As DNA, the CDR3 is TGTGCCAGCAGCGTACCAGGTAATCAATACACGGGACAGGACCTCTACGAGCAGTACTTC. The encoded protein is CASSVPGNQYTGQDLYEQYF.

As concerns this clone: The same CDR3 is also encoded by other DNA sequences in this sample. The rearrangement uses TRBV14 and TRBJ2-5; possibly TRBD2 for D (6 bases). The V gene's germline CDR1 is SGHDN and CDR2 FVKESK. The V end lost 1 base, the J end lost 1 base, and 10 bases lay between the germline ends. CDR3 size: 15 residues. This CDR3 is CASSQVLGGQETQYF. In nucleotides, the CDR3 is TGTGCCAGCAGCCAAGTTCTGGGGGGCCAAGAGACCCAGTACTTC.

V and J are TRBV28 and TRBJ1-5; D gene uncertain. The ends were cut back, 6 bases at V and 4 bases at J, with 10 bases in the middle. The CDR3 runs to 13 residues. Per the germline V gene, CDR1 is MDHEN and CDR2 is SYDVKM. The CDR3 region is CASRSPRNQPQHF. In nucleotides, the CDR3 is TGTGCCAGCAGATCCCCCCGGAATCAGCCCCAGCATTTT. The full variable domain, in which reference TRBV28 and TRBJ1-5 provide the parts outside the CDR3, is DVKVTQSSRYLVKRTGEKVFLECVQDMDHENMFWYRQDPGLGLRLIYFSYDVKMKEKGDIPEGYSVSREKKERFSLILESASTNQTSMYLCASRSPRNQPQHFGDGTRLSIL.

V and J are TRBV5-6 and TRBJ2-2; D call uncertain. Germline V lookup: CDR1 SGHDT, CDR2 YYEEEE. Deletions cut 4 bases from V and 8 bases from J, with 12 bases between. The CDR3 extends over 13 amino acids. The CDR3 region has the DNA TGTGCCAGCAGCGAAGACCCCGCTGGGGAGCTGTTTTTT. Translation: CASSEDPAGELFF.

V and J are TRBV6-6 and TRBJ2-3, with unresolved D. From germline, CDR1 is MNHNY and CDR2 SVGAGI (reference sequence). Trimming left V 6 bases short and J 6 bases short, with 22 bases between. The CDR3 sequence is 16 residues long. In nucleotides, the CDR3 is TGTGCCAGCAGGGCCCTGGGCAGGCTAGAGGTGGATACGCAGTATTTT. Translation: CASRALGRLEVDTQYF.

This clone was counted once. The rearrangement joins TRBV10-1 to TRBJ2-5; D is unresolved. V was cut by 3 bases and J by 9 bases, with 14 bases left in between. Germline lookup yields CDR1 WNHNN and CDR2 SYGVQD (reference sequence). CDR3 length: 13 residues. The CDR3 sequence is CASSDIFPWAQYF. The CDR3 bases are TGCGCCAGCAGTGACATCTTCCCTTGGGCCCAGTACTTC.

The chain combines TRBV18 with TRBJ2-5; D possibly corresponds to TRBD2 (6 bases). The V gene's germline CDR1 is KGHSH and CDR2 LQKENI. Trimming pared 6 bases from V and 5 bases from J, leaving 28 bases between. The CDR3 consists of 18 residues. This CDR3 reads CASSPGGAARWERETQYF. Here the CDR3 DNA reads TGTGCCAGCTCCCCCGGCGGGGCGGCCCGATGGGAGAGGGAGACCCAGTACTTC.

The V and J genes are TRBV4-1 and TRBJ1-2; no definite D call. The CDR3 consists of 18 residues. The ends were cut back, 6 bases at V and 7 bases at J, with 30 bases in the middle. Germline V gives CDR1 MGHRA, CDR2 YSYEKL. CDR3 sequence reads: CASRNPGGSRTAAGGYTF. CDR3 coding DNA: TGCGCCAGCAGAAACCCTGGCGGGTCCCGGACGGCGGCGGGTGGCTACACCTTC.

This chain uses TRBV5-6 with TRBJ2-2, with TRBD1 matching 7 bases. Trimming removed 6 bases from V and 5 bases from J; junction bases left unmatched: 19. From germline, CDR1 is SGHDT and CDR2 YYEEEE. This CDR3 is 18 amino acids long. In nucleotides, the CDR3 is TGTGCCAGCATCCCCCGGAGGTCGGCAGGGGGAAGAACCGGGGAGCTGTTTTTT. Translated: CASIPRRSAGGRTGELFF.

V gene TRBV15 combines with J gene TRBJ1-1; 10 nucleotides align to TRBD1. The length of the CDR3 is 17 residues. Germline V gene lookup returns CDR1 LNHNV and CDR2 YYDKDF (reference sequence). Germline trimming cut 2 bases from V and 1 base from J; bases unmatched to any gene: 7. As DNA, the CDR3 is TGTGCCACCAGCAGAATGGGGGACAGGGGCCCGAACACTGAAGCTTTCTTT. It translates to CATSRMGDRGPNTEAFF.